The next 21 T cell receptor beta chains were all read from a single sample in a study of OX40 agonist ivuxolimab in advanced cancers. The library was generated by the immunoSEQ multiplex PCR assay. TCRdb's version of the immuneACCESS table is confined to in-frame rearrangements and falls short of the full clone set. An unresolved V gene accounts for under half of the shortfall where checked; the remainder is of unknown origin. The sample data list 70,000 or so clones, and 85% of these were observed just once. Of the sample, roughly 4% falls within the top ten clones. The material was CD4+ or CD8+ T cells sorted from blood, obtained in a trial of the OX40 agonist ivuxolimab. These receptor sequences come from an adult with an advanced solid tumor such as melanoma, head and neck, liver or kidney cancer.

The rearrangement joins TRBV5-4 to TRBJ2-5; TRBD1 matches 10 bases. Trimming took 4 bases from V and 4 from J; bases not matched to a gene: 7. The germline CDR1 and CDR2 sequences are SGHNT and YYREEE (reference sequence). This CDR3 contains 15 residues. CDR3 sequence (DNA): TGTGCCAGCAGCCTAGCAGGGACAGGGGTAGAGACCCAGTACTTC. It codes for CASSLAGTGVETQYF.

The chain recombines TRBV7-2 with TRBJ2-1, with D unresolved. The V gene's germline CDR1 is SGHTA and CDR2 FQGNSA. Deletions cut 5 bases from V and 2 bases from J, with 22 bases between. The CDR3 extends over 18 amino acids. The CDR3 protein is CASSHPLFPLPTYNEQFF. CDR3 in DNA: TGTGCCAGCAGCCACCCCCTCTTCCCTCTCCCTACCTACAATGAGCAGTTCTTC.

This clone was seen once. The chain joins TRBV14 to TRBJ2-1; D gene unclear. Germline V gives CDR1 SGHDN, CDR2 FVKESK. The CDR3 totals 16 residues. V dropped 5 bases and J dropped 3 bases, with 17 bases sitting between them. CDR3 amino acids: CASSAWVLTSYNEQFF. Written as DNA, the CDR3 is TGTGCCAGCAGCGCATGGGTCTTGACAAGCTACAATGAGCAGTTCTTC.

The chain combines TRBV18 with TRBJ1-5; D gene ambiguous. CDR3 length: 13 residues. The germline gives CDR1 KGHSH, CDR2 LQKENI. V was trimmed by 6 bases and J by 5 bases, leaving 11 bases between them. In DNA form, the CDR3 reads TGTGCCAGCTCCCCTTCGCGGTATCAGCCCCAGCATTTT. Amino acid sequence: CASSPSRYQPQHF. The complete variable domain, with remaining parts taken from reference TRBV18 and TRBJ1-5, reads NAGVMQNPRHLVRRRGQEARLRCSPMKGHSHVYWYRQLPEEGLKFMVYLQKENIIDESGMPKERFSAEFPKEGPSILRIQQVVRGDSAAYFCASSPSRYQPQHFGDGTRLSIL.

The V call is TRBV4-3, the J call TRBJ2-7; D remains unclear. CDR3 length equals 13 residues. Germline assignment: CDR1 LGHNA and CDR2 YSLEER. V shed 4 bases and J shed 0 bases, with 7 bases lying between them. CDR3 residues: CASSRYSSYEQYF. CDR3 in DNA: TGCGCCAGCAGCCGATATAGCTCCTACGAGCAGTACTTC.

The chain employs TRBV7-9 and TRBJ1-1, with 7 positions matching TRBD1. V shed 5 bases, J shed 0 bases, and the junction held 9 bases outside the gene matches. CDR1 SEHNR and CDR2 FQNEAQ come from the germline V gene (reference sequence). The CDR3 runs to 16 residues. The CDR3 sequence: CASSADRNPMNTEAFF. In nucleotides, the CDR3 is TGTGCCAGCAGCGCGGACAGGAATCCCATGAACACTGAAGCTTTCTTT. The variable domain in full, with the rest retrieved from reference TRBV7-9 and TRBJ1-1, is DTGVSQNPRHKITKRGQNVTFRCDPISEHNRLYWYRQTLGQGPEFLTYFQNEAQLEKSRLLSDRFSAERPKGSFSTLEIQRTEQGDSAMYLCASSADRNPMNTEAFFGQGTRLTVV.

The sample holds one count of this clone. The rearrangement links TRBV27 to TRBJ2-7; D is uncertain. Germline V CDR1 and CDR2: MNHEY, SMNVEV (reference sequence). Trimming left V 0 bases short and J 0 bases short, with 9 bases between. This CDR3 spans 15 amino acids. For the CDR3, the DNA is TGTGCCAGCAGTTTATCGGCAGTCGCCTCCTACGAGCAGTACTTC. As protein: CASSLSAVASYEQYF.

CDR3 protein: CASSPRTSGKGDTQYF. The CDR3, as DNA: TGCGCCAGCAGCCCTAGGACTAGCGGGAAGGGAGATACGCAGTATTTT. The V call is TRBV4-1, the J call TRBJ2-3; 12 bases agree with TRBD2. Trimming took 4 bases from V and 5 from J; bases not matched to a gene: 7. The CDR3 has 16 residues. Germline assignment: CDR1 MGHRA and CDR2 YSYEKL.

The J gene is TRBJ1-1, the V gene TRBV19; D not resolved. V was pared by 7 bases and J by 1 base, with 13 bases between. CDR1 is LNHDA and CDR2 is SQIVND in the germline V gene (reference sequence). CDR3 length equals 14 residues. The CDR3 is CASNLRAGNTEAFF. In nucleotides, the CDR3 is TGTGCCAGTAACTTGAGGGCGGGGAACACTGAAGCTTTCTTT.

The chain carries TRBV6-5 and TRBJ2-1; the match to TRBD2 covers 15 bases. CDR3 size: 14 residues. J was trimmed by 14 bases and V by 6 bases; bases with no gene match: 8. CDR1 is MNHEY and CDR2 is SVGAGI in the germline V gene. The chain's CDR3 is CASSQSRTSGREFF. The CDR3 coding sequence is TGTGCCAGCAGCCAGTCCAGGACTAGCGGGAGGGAGTTCTTC.

The V gene is TRBV6-5, the J gene TRBJ2-7, with TRBD2 matching over 11 bases. Germline CDR1 MNHEY, CDR2 SVGAGI. This CDR3 has 14 amino acids. The junction had 5 bases not matched to a gene; V was cut back by 6 bases and J by 4 bases. Written as DNA, the CDR3 is TGTGCCAGCAGAGTAGCGGGAGGGCCGTACGAGCAGTACTTC. This codes for CASRVAGGPYEQYF.

This sequence joins TRBV5-1 and TRBJ2-3; D is undetermined. Germline V gene lookup returns CDR1 SGHRS and CDR2 YFSETQ. Trimming removed 4 bases from V and 4 bases from J, with 10 bases in between. The CDR3 covers 13 residues. CDR3 nucleotide sequence: TGCGCCAGCAGCGCCCTCGTGGCAGATACGCAGTATTTT. The encoded protein is CASSALVADTQYF.

The rearrangement links TRBV27 to TRBJ2-3; the D is unclear. V lost 3 bases, J lost 3 bases, and 7 bases lay in between. Germline assignment: CDR1 MNHEY and CDR2 SMNVEV (reference sequence). The CDR3 is made up of 13 amino acids. CDR3 region: CASSFWGTDTQYF. As DNA, the CDR3 is TGTGCCAGCAGTTTCTGGGGTACAGATACGCAGTATTTT.

This rearrangement joins TRBV2 to TRBJ2-2; a weak D match, TRBD1 (5 bases). Trimming removed 6 bases at V and 6 bases at J, with 17 bases between. CDR1 and CDR2 (germline): SNHLY, FYNNEI. CDR3 size: 15 residues. CDR3 DNA: TGTGCCAGCAGCCCCATGCAGGGCGGTTCCGGGGAGCTGTTTTTT. Protein product: CASSPMQGGSGELFF.

The V and J genes are TRBV6-1 and TRBJ1-5, with D tentatively TRBD1 (6 bases). Trimming removed 2 bases from V and 2 bases from J, with 13 bases in between. The CDR3 sequence is 16 residues long. The germline V gene has CDR1 MNHNS and CDR2 SASEGT. DNA of the CDR3: TGTGCCAGCAGTGAAAGGTCGGGGGGCGGCAATCAGCCCCAGCATTTT. It codes for CASSERSGGGNQPQHF.

V gene TRBV10-3 combines with J gene TRBJ1-1; TRBD1 is a possible D gene (5 bases). This CDR3 has 13 residues. Per germline, CDR1 ENHRY and CDR2 SYGVKD. V was trimmed by 11 bases and J by 8 bases, leaving 21 bases between them. CDR3 coding DNA: TGTGCCTCACGGGCCCGGGACGCCCTGGAAGCTTTCTTT. Translated, it gives CASRARDALEAFF.

Concerning this clone: The sample carries other DNA sequences with the same CDR3. The chain has TRBV27 and TRBJ2-7; 10 bases agree with TRBD2. The CDR3 is 15 residues long. From germline, CDR1 is MNHEY and CDR2 SMNVEV (reference sequence). V was clipped by 3 bases and J by 2 bases; unmatched bases: 4. CDR3 nucleotide sequence: TGTGCCAGCAGTTTGCTCACTAGCGGGGCCTACGAGCAGTACTTC. Amino acids: CASSLLTSGAYEQYF.

This clone was observed once. The rearrangement uses TRBV19 and TRBJ2-3; no clear D gene. V was pared by 4 bases and J by 0 bases, with 23 bases between. CDR3 length equals 19 residues. Germline V gene sequence: CDR1 LNHDA, CDR2 SQIVND (reference sequence). CDR3: CASSTSRAFPRLSTDTQYF. CDR3 sequence (DNA): TGTGCCAGTAGTACTTCCCGGGCGTTCCCTCGACTTAGCACAGATACGCAGTATTTT.

This clone was counted only a few times. The chain links TRBV28 to TRBJ1-5; weak D call: TRBD1 (5 bases). The CDR3 extends over 12 amino acids. Per the germline V gene, CDR1 is MDHEN and CDR2 is SYDVKM. Between the trimmed V and J ends, which lost 5 bases and 11 bases, there was a span of 13 bases. The CDR3 loop is CASSIQAIAQHF. CDR3 DNA sequence: TGTGCCAGCAGTATACAGGCAATAGCCCAGCATTTT.

This chain connects TRBV2 to TRBJ2-7; no firm D call. The CDR3 extends over 13 amino acids. V was shortened by 6 bases and J by 7 bases, with 16 bases between the two germline ends. Per the germline V gene, CDR1 is SNHLY and CDR2 is FYNNEI. The CDR3, as DNA: TGTGCCAGCAGCGCAAGCCCCGTTGGAGAGCAGTACTTC. Amino acids: CASSASPVGEQYF. Together with reference TRBV2 and TRBJ2-7, the CDR3 gives the full variable domain: EPEVTQTPSHQVTQMGQEVILRCVPISNHLYFYWYRQILGQKVEFLVSFYNNEISEKSEIFDDQFSVERPDGSNFTLKIRSTKLEDSAMYFCASSASPVGEQYFGPGTRLTVT.

This chain uses TRBV5-5 with TRBJ2-1, with 7 nucleotides matching TRBD1. CDR1 is SGHKS and CDR2 is YYEKEE in the germline V gene (reference sequence). With 4 bases clipped from V and 5 bases from J, the junction kept 6 bases outside the gene matches. CDR3 size: 14 residues. CDR3 protein: CASSSRGQNNEQFF. In DNA form, the CDR3 reads TGTGCCAGCAGCAGCCGGGGACAGAACAATGAGCAGTTCTTC.